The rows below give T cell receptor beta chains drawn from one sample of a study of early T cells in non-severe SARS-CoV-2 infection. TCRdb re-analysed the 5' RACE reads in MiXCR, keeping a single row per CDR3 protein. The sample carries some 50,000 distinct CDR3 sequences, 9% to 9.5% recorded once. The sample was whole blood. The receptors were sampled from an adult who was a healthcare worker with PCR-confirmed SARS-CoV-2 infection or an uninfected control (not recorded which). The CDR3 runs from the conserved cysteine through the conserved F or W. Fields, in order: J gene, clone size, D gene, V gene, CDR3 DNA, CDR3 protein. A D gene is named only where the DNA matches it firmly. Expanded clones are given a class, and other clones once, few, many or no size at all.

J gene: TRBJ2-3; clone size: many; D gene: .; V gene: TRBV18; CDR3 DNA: TGTGCCAGCTCACCATCAGTCACAGATACGCAGTATTTT; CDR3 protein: CASSPSVTDTQYF
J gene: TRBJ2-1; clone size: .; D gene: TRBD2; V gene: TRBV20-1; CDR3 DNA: TGCAGTGCAACTCCAACAGGACTAGGGACGTACAATGAGCAGTTCTTC; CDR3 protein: CSATPTGLGTYNEQFF
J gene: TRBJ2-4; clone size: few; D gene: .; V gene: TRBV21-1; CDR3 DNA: TGTGCCAGCAGGCCGAAGGGGGGGGAGAACATAGCCAAAAACATTCAGTACTTC; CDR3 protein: CASRPKGGENIAKNIQYF
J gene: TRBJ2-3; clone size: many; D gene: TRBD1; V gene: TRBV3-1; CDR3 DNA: TGTGCCAGCAGTTACCGGGGACAGGGGAGGACAGATACGCAGTATTTT; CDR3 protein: CASSYRGQGRTDTQYF
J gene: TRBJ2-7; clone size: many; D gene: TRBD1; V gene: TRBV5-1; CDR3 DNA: TGCGCCAGCAGCTTGCAAACAGGGGCAACCTACGAGCAGTACTTC; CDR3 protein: CASSLQTGATYEQYF
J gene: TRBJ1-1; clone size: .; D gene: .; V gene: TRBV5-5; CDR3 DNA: TGTGCCAGCAGCTTACCCACGGGGGCGACTGAAGCTTTCTTT; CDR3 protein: CASSLPTGATEAFF
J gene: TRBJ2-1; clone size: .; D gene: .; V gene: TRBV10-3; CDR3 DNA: TGTGCCATCAGGGACCCGATAGGTACCTCGCAGTTCTTC; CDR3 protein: CAIRDPIGTSQFF
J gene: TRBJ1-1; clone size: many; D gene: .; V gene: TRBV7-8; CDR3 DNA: TGTGCCAGCAGCTTAGCGCTAGGATCAGGGGCGGGAACTGAAGCTTTCTTT; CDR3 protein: CASSLALGSGAGTEAFF
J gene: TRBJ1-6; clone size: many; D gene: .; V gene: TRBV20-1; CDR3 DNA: TGCAGTGCTAGAGCGGGCTCCTATAATTCACCCCTCCACTTT; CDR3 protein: CSARAGSYNSPLHF
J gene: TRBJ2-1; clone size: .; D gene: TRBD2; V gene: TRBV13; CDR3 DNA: TGTGCCAGCAGCTTCAGAGTAGCGGGGGACAATGAGCAGTTCTTC; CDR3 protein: CASSFRVAGDNEQFF
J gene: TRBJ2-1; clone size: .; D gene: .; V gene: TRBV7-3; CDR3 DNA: TGTGCCAGCAGCTTAAGGGACACATCGTACTCCTACAATGAGCAGTTCTTC; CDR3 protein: CASSLRDTSYSYNEQFF
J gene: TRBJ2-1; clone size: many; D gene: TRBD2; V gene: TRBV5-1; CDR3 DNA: TGCGCCAGCAGCTTAATAGCGGGGGATTACAATGAGCAGTTCTTC; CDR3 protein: CASSLIAGDYNEQFF
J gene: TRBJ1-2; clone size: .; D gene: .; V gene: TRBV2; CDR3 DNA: TGTGCCAGCAGTGGGGACACCCCTAACTATGGCTACACCTTC; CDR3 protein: CASSGDTPNYGYTF
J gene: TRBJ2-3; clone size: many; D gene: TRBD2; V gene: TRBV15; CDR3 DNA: TGTGCCACCACTTTAGCGGGGGGGCCGAAAGATACGCAGTATTTT; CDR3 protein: CATTLAGGPKDTQYF
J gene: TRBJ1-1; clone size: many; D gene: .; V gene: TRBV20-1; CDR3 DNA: TGCAGTGCTAGAGAACAGACATTGAACACTGAAGCTTTCTTT; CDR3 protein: CSAREQTLNTEAFF
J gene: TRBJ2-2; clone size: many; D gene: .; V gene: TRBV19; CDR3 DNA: TGTGCCAGTAGTATAGACGGGGCGAACACCGGGGAGCTGTTTTTT; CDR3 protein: CASSIDGANTGELFF
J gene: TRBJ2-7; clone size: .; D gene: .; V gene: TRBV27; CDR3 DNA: TGTGCCAGCAGTCTACGTCAGGTGGACTACGAGCAGTACTTC; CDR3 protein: CASSLRQVDYEQYF
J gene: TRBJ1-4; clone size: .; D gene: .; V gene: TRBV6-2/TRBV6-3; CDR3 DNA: TGTGCCAGCAGTTACGCGGGACTGTCTAATGAAAAACTGTTTTTT; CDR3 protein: CASSYAGLSNEKLFF
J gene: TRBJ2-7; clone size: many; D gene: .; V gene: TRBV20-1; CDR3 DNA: TGCAGTGCTAGAGATGTTAGGGCCGAGCAGTACTTC; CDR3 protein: CSARDVRAEQYF
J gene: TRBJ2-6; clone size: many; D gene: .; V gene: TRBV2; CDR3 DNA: TGTGCCAGCAGTGAAGCGGACGTCCTGACTTTC; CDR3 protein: CASSEADVLTF
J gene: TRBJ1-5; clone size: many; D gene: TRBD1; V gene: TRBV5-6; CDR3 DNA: TGTGCCAGCAGCTTGGCAGGGGGCAAACAGCCCCAGCATTTT; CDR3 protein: CASSLAGGKQPQHF